Each of the 16 T cell receptor beta chains below was sequenced from the same sample in a study of cytomegalovirus exposure and HLA in healthy donors. PCR primers comprised 60 Vbeta and 13 Jbeta primers. Assay used: immunoSEQ multiplex PCR; TCRdb lists only in-frame clones, some missing. In the table there are over 150,000 clones, approximately 75% of which are singletons. Sequenced: PBMCs. Source of these receptors: a man aged 18 to 29 in good health and CMV-seronegative.

Here the CDR3 reads CASNLGQGDQPQHF. DNA for the CDR3: TGTGCCAGCAACCTCGGACAGGGCGATCAGCCCCAGCATTTT. The genes are TRBV28 and TRBJ1-5, with 8 bases lining up with TRBD1. The CDR3 spans 14 residues. With V trimmed by 7 bases and J by 5 bases, 7 bases remained unmatched. The germline CDR1 and CDR2 sequences are MDHEN and SYDVKM.

The chain joins TRBV19 to TRBJ1-3, with D possibly matching TRBD1 (6 bases). Trimming removed 9 bases from V and 4 bases from J, with 28 bases in between. Germline CDR1 LNHDA, CDR2 SQIVND (reference sequence). The CDR3 length is 18 residues. The CDR3 coding sequence is TGTGCCAGGAAGGTAAGAGACACGGGACAATCATCCGGAAACACCATATATTTT. Its translation is CARKVRDTGQSSGNTIYF.

The gene calls are TRBV5-1 and TRBJ1-4; 10 bases agree with TRBD1. Trimming took 4 bases from V and 7 from J; bases not matched to a gene: 7. The CDR3 is made up of 15 amino acids. From germline, CDR1 is SGHRS and CDR2 YFSETQ. The CDR3 protein is CASSGRQGASEKLFF. CDR3 nucleotides: TGCGCCAGCAGCGGAAGACAGGGGGCGAGTGAAAAACTGTTTTTT.

The V and J genes are TRBV5-4 and TRBJ2-1, with D tentatively TRBD2 (7 bases). Germline lookup yields CDR1 SGHNT and CDR2 YYREEE (reference sequence). V shed 4 bases and J shed 0 bases, with 17 bases lying between them. The CDR3 has 17 residues. CDR3 sequence reads: CASSHSVGGPSYNEQFF. DNA for the CDR3: TGTGCCAGCAGCCACTCCGTCGGGGGGCCCTCCTACAATGAGCAGTTCTTC.

V gene TRBV21-1 combines with J gene TRBJ2-5; no check of the table's D call, TRBD2, against the DNA was made. TRBV21-1 is given as a pseudogene. The CDR3 consists of 20 residues. This CDR3 is CASSPTRTSGGEILQETQYF. The DNA for the CDR3 is TGTGCCAGCAGCCCTACCAGGACTAGCGGGGGGGAAATACTGCAAGAGACCCAGTACTTC.

This clone was counted between two and nine times. At one end the junction does not follow the germline gene, possibly because of a read error. The chain has TRBV5-1 and TRBJ2-6, with a tentative D call TRBD2 (7 bases). This CDR3 contains 17 residues. Per the germline V gene, CDR1 is SGHRS and CDR2 is YFSETQ. This CDR3 is CASSLLGGAFGANGLTF. The CDR3 DNA is TGCGCCAGCAGCTTGTTAGGGGGGGCGTTTGGGGCCAACGGCCTGACTTTC.

V gene TRBV19 combines with J gene TRBJ2-3, with D possibly matching TRBD1 (5 bases). V was pared by 4 bases and J by 4 bases, with 9 bases between. Germline CDR1 reads LNHDA; CDR2 reads SQIVND (reference sequence). The CDR3 totals 13 residues. CDR3 coding DNA: TGTGCCAGTAGTAATCAGGGCGCAGATACGCAGTATTTT. This gives the protein CASSNQGADTQYF.

This chain uses TRBV2 with TRBJ2-3; 7 bases agree with TRBD2. J was trimmed by 1 base and V by 9 bases; bases with no gene match: 7. Germline V lookup: CDR1 SNHLY, CDR2 FYNNEI. The CDR3 covers 14 residues. CDR3: CASKAGRGTDTQYF. CDR3 DNA: TGTGCCAGTAAGGCGGGGAGGGGCACAGATACGCAGTATTTT.

V usage is TRBV4-1 and J usage is TRBJ2-6; no definite D call. The V gene's germline CDR1 is MGHRA and CDR2 YSYEKL. This CDR3 has 15 amino acids. Trimming took off 3 bases at V and 4 bases at J, with 10 bases between the two ends. CDR3 bases: TGCGCCAGCAGCCACCTCCCTCAGGGGGCCAACGTCCTGACTTTC. Translated, it gives CASSHLPQGANVLTF.

The chain has TRBV7-3 and TRBJ2-5; 7 nucleotides agree with TRBD2. The CDR3 runs to 13 residues. The V segment lost 8 bases and the J segment 4 bases; nucleotides outside the gene matches: 7. Per the germline V gene, CDR1 is SGHTA and CDR2 is FQGTGA. The CDR3 here is CASSGGPGETQYF. The CDR3 bases are TGTGCCAGCTCGGGAGGACCCGGAGAGACCCAGTACTTC.

The V call is TRBV5-6, the J call TRBJ1-2; 8 bases match TRBD1. V gave up 4 bases and J gave up 2 bases; unmatched junction bases: 7. This CDR3 contains 15 residues. Germline V gene lookup returns CDR1 SGHDT and CDR2 YYEEEE. The CDR3 loop is CASSPSGQGNYGYTF. The DNA for the CDR3 is TGTGCCAGCAGCCCCTCCGGACAGGGAAACTATGGCTACACCTTC.

This chain uses TRBV5-1 with TRBJ2-2, with D unclear. The CDR3 is 13 amino acids. Between the trimmed V and J ends, which lost 3 bases and 5 bases, there was a span of 8 bases. Germline CDR1 SGHRS, CDR2 YFSETQ. CDR3 protein: CASSSAITGELFF. The CDR3, as DNA: TGCGCCAGCAGCTCCGCTATAACCGGGGAGCTGTTTTTT.

The CDR3 is CASSPPRAGGETQYF. DNA for the CDR3: TGTGCCAGCAGTCCTCCTCGGGCGGGCGGGGAGACCCAGTACTTC. The rearrangement joins TRBV25-1 to TRBJ2-5; D may be TRBD2 (5 bases). Per germline, CDR1 MGHDK and CDR2 SYGVNS. The CDR3 runs to 15 residues. Trimming stripped 5 bases from V and 5 bases from J, with 18 bases between.

The chain joins TRBV5-4 to TRBJ1-1; D is undetermined. The CDR3 runs to 13 residues. V lost 2 bases and J 5 bases, leaving 10 bases between the germline ends. CDR1 and CDR2 (germline): SGHNT, YYREEE (reference sequence). CDR3 coding DNA: TGTGCCAGCAGCTTTTCTTTGACTACTGAAGCTTTCTTT. Translation: CASSFSLTTEAFF.

The DNA of the CDR3 is TGTGCCAGCAGTGAAAAAGGGACTGGTCACGAGCAGTACGTC. Amino acid sequence: CASSEKGTGHEQYV. The V and J genes are TRBV6-1 and TRBJ2-7; weak D call: TRBD2 (6 bases). This CDR3 contains 14 residues. V was cut by 2 bases and J by 5 bases, with 13 bases left in between. The germline CDR1 and CDR2 sequences are MNHNS and SASEGT.

V usage is TRBV25-1 and J usage is TRBJ1-2, with 7 nucleotides matching TRBD1. The CDR3 spans 13 residues. The ends lost 11 bases at V and 2 bases at J; junction bases unmatched: 8. The V gene's germline CDR1 is MGHDK and CDR2 SYGVNS. The CDR3 region has the DNA TGTGCCTTGCGGGACAGCTTAAACTATGGCTACACCTTC. Its translation is CALRDSLNYGYTF.